The TCR beta chain described here comes from a study of cytomegalovirus exposure and HLA in healthy donors. Worth noting for this clone: What it recognizes is unknown.

The germline V gene has CDR1 SGHRS and CDR2 YFSETQ. The germline V and J ends were trimmed by 0 bases and 0 bases, with 9 bases remaining between them. The CDR3 extends over 15 amino acids. Findings and caveats of the study: In vitro work confirmed that a few CMV-associated chains recognize CMV antigens. Sequencing likely generated an artifact that appeared as a cluster of highly shared sequence variants. In a later analysis, compared with equally common non-associated chains, HLA-associated beta chains were more expanded.

Use of 60 Vbeta and 13 Jbeta primers characterized the PCR. Data came from immunoSEQ multiplex PCR; TCRdb stores just in-frame clones and leaves some out. Of around 150,000 clones in the sample, over 60% were seen once. Among the donors, all were healthy bone marrow donors. The chain combines TRBV5-1 with TRBJ1-1; weak D call: TRBD1 (5 bases). The clonotype was recovered from a man aged 40-55 years in good health and CMV-seronegative. Specimen: PBMCs. The CDR3 nucleotides are TGCGCCAGCAGCTTGGATCAGGGCATGAACACTGAAGCTTTCTTT. Its translation is CASSLDQGMNTEAFF.